The source of this T cell receptor (beta chain) is a study of shared clonotypes between healthy human individuals. Overall study: Each donor had three CD4 naive, three CD4 memory, two CD8 naive and one CD8 memory plate.

About this clone: Its antigen is currently unknown.

Produced via immunoSEQ multiplex PCR; TCRdb's table is partial and in-frame only. The table includes 2.5 million or so clones, just over 90% detected once. General study results and limits: Rarefaction exposed incomplete sorted-subset sequencing despite large depth.

The V segment lost 1 base and the J segment 7 bases; nucleotides outside the gene matches: 10. The CDR3 is made up of 18 amino acids. Looked up from germline, CDR1 is KGHSH and CDR2 is LQKENI. Sequenced material: naive CD4+ T cells sorted from blood. The subset is: CD45RA+ positively selected. This sequence joins TRBV18 and TRBJ1-6; 10 bases map to TRBD1. This receptor was taken from a man aged 18 to 29 in good health. In DNA form, the CDR3 reads TGTGCCAGCTCACCACGAATATCCGGGACAGGGGAAAATTCACCCCTCCACTTT. Protein product: CASSPRISGTGENSPLHF. The whole variable domain, filled in from reference TRBV18 and TRBJ1-6, reads NAGVMQNPRHLVRRRGQEARLRCSPMKGHSHVYWYRQLPEEGLKFMVYLQKENIIDESGMPKERFSAEFPKEGPSILRIQQVVRGDSAAYFCASSPRISGTGENSPLHFGNGTRLTVT.